The 18 T cell receptor beta chains below come from one sample, sequenced in a study of CD8+CD57+ T cells in acquired aplastic anemia. Genomic DNA templated the TCR beta VDJ and CDR3 profiling. TCRdb passed the reads through MiXCR, listing each CDR3 protein once. Of 150,000 to 200,000 distinct CDR3 sequences listed, 55% to 70% were seen once; the top ten hold roughly 50%. The source material was sorted CD4+, CD8+, or CD8+CD57+ T cells (not recorded which) from PBMCs. The receptor set was obtained from a human donor with severe aplastic anemia or a healthy control (not recorded which).

The chain joins TRBV4-1 to TRBJ2-7; 7 bases align to TRBD2. V shed 1 base and J 6 bases; nucleotides not matched to a gene: 9. Germline V gives CDR1 MGHRA, CDR2 YSYEKL. This CDR3 spans 15 amino acids. Written as DNA, the CDR3 is TGCGCCAGCAGCCAAGGGTGGGGGGGACCCTCCGAGCAGTACTTC. This gives the protein CASSQGWGGPSEQYF.

The genes are TRBV12-3 or TRBV12-4 and TRBJ1-5, with a weak D call TRBD1 (6 bases). V lost 7 bases to trimming and J lost 6 bases, with 13 bases between them. CDR3 size: 13 residues. The chain's CDR3 is CASNNRESQPQHF. The CDR3 DNA sequence: TGTGCCAGCAACAACAGGGAATCTCAGCCCCAGCATTTT.

The CDR3 DNA reads as TGTGCCAGCAGTGAGACAGTAGGTACTGAAGCTTTCTTT. Protein: CASSETVGTEAFF. This chain joins TRBV6-1 and TRBJ1-1, with D perhaps TRBD1 (5 bases). Germline CDR1 reads MNHNS; CDR2 reads SASEGT. The CDR3 has 13 amino acids. V was trimmed by 3 bases and J by 5 bases, leaving 10 bases between them.

This clonotype was detected once. The V call is TRBV10-3, the J call TRBJ1-2; D is unresolved. The length of the CDR3 is 11 residues. Germline V gene sequence: CDR1 ENHRY, CDR2 SYGVKD. Trimming removed 0 bases at V and 7 bases at J, with 3 bases between. The CDR3 bases are TGTGCCATCAGTGAGTCGATTGGCTACACCTTC. Translation: CAISESIGYTF.

The chain recombines TRBV9 with TRBJ2-1; D is unclear. Per germline, CDR1 SGDLS and CDR2 YYNGEE. V dropped 0 bases and J dropped 7 bases, with 8 bases sitting between them. The CDR3 loop spans 13 amino acids. The CDR3 sequence: CASSVATDNEQFF. CDR3 nucleotides: TGTGCCAGCAGCGTAGCCACAGATAATGAGCAGTTCTTC.

The gene calls are TRBV19 and TRBJ2-2, with 11 bases that match TRBD2. The germline V gene encodes CDR1 LNHDA and CDR2 SQIVND (reference sequence). The CDR3 loop spans 15 amino acids. V lost 6 bases and J lost 5; bases outside the gene matches: 5. CDR3 sequence: CASRFSGRATGELFF. The CDR3 nucleotides read TGTGCCAGTAGGTTTAGCGGGAGGGCAACCGGGGAGCTGTTTTTT. Based on the CDR3 plus reference TRBV19 and TRBJ2-2, the full variable domain is DGGITQSPKYLFRKEGQNVTLSCEQNLNHDAMYWYRQDPGQGLRLIYYSQIVNDFQKGDIAEGYSVSREKKESFPLTVTSAQKNPTAFYLCASRFSGRATGELFFGEGSRLTVL.

The CDR3 region is CATSDSDRVESYEQYF. The CDR3 DNA reads as TGTGCCACCAGTGACTCCGACAGGGTTGAATCCTACGAGCAGTACTTC. The chain links TRBV24-1 to TRBJ2-7, with 7 bases aligning to TRBD1. Germline loops: CDR1 KGHDR, CDR2 SFDVKD. The V segment lost 4 bases and the J segment 1 base; nucleotides outside the gene matches: 9. This CDR3 comprises 16 residues.

This chain uses TRBV5-4 with TRBJ2-1; unclear D gene. The J call is uncertain, as TRBJ2-5 better fits the DNA end. The germline gives CDR1 SGHNT, CDR2 YYREEE (reference sequence). The CDR3 consists of 13 residues. CDR3 bases: TGTGCCAGCAGCTACCGACAATCTGAGACCCAGTACTTC. The encoded protein is CASSYRQSETQYF.

With respect to this clonotype: At one of its ends the junction is not consistent with the germline gene, which may arise from a read error. The rearrangement links TRBV15 to TRBJ2-5, with 13 positions matching TRBD2. CDR1 is LNHNV, CDR2 YYDKDF, per germline (reference sequence). The CDR3 is 15 residues long. CDR3 sequence reads: CATSRGLAGLETQDF. The CDR3 region has the DNA TGTGCCACCAGCAGGGGACTAGCGGGATTAGAGACCCAGGACTTC.

In this sample, this clonotype turned up a few times. The rearrangement uses TRBV20-1 and TRBJ2-2; D is possibly TRBD1 (5 bases). V lost 6 bases, J lost 2 bases, and 19 bases lay in between. CDR1 and CDR2 from the germline V gene are DFQATT and SNEGSKA (reference sequence). This CDR3 is 16 amino acids long. CDR3 nucleotide sequence: TGCAGTGCGTACCCTCCAAGGGGCCGTAACACCGGGGAGCTGTTTTTT. Protein: CSAYPPRGRNTGELFF.

The chain couples TRBV7-8 to TRBJ2-1; 8 bases fit TRBD2. This CDR3 has 15 residues. In germline, CDR1 is SGHVS, CDR2 FQNEAQ. V shed 5 bases, J shed 5 bases, and the junction held 8 bases outside the gene matches. The CDR3 DNA follows: TGTGCCAGCAGCGCCGGGACTAGACCCAACAATGAGCAGTTCTTC. Translating it yields CASSAGTRPNNEQFF. Full variable domain (missing parts from reference TRBV7-8 and TRBJ2-1): GAGVSQSPRYKVAKRGQDVALRCDPISGHVSLFWYQQALGQGPEFLTYFQNEAQLDKSGLPSDRFFAERPEGSVSTLKIQRTQQEDSAVYLCASSAGTRPNNEQFFGPGTRLTVL.

Concerning this clonotype itself: A junction end diverges from the germline sequence, so it may reflect a read error. The chain employs TRBV7-9 and TRBJ2-1; D is possibly TRBD1 or TRBD2 (6 bases each). Germline lookup yields CDR1 SEHNR and CDR2 FQNEAQ (reference sequence). The CDR3 extends over 17 amino acids. The CDR3 spells CASSPRGAGRSYNEQLF. For the CDR3, the DNA is TGTGCCAGCAGTCCGAGGGGGGCGGGCCGCTCCTACAATGAGCAGCTCTTC.

A note on this clonotype: Sequence at one end of the junction differs from germline and may be a read error. CDR3 residues: CASSGGTGREQYF. DNA of the CDR3: TGTGCCAGCAGCGGGGGGACAGGGCGAGAGCAGTACTTC. The chain recombines TRBV5-1 with TRBJ2-5; D may be TRBD1 or TRBD2 (9 bases each). Germline CDR1 and CDR2: SGHRS and YFSETQ. This CDR3 is 13 amino acids long.

V and J are TRBV7-9 and TRBJ2-5; D may be TRBD1 (6 bases). This CDR3 is 14 amino acids long. V gave up 5 bases and J gave up 2 bases, with 12 bases separating them. The germline V gene encodes CDR1 SEHNR and CDR2 FQNEAQ (reference sequence). CDR3 loop: CASSLSGEQETQYF. DNA for the CDR3: TGTGCCAGCAGCCTATCAGGGGAGCAAGAGACCCAGTACTTC.

With respect to this clonotype: Without the conserved terminal phenylalanine or tryptophan, this CDR3 likely stems from a read error. The chain carries TRBV20-1 and TRBJ2-2, with TRBD1 as a possible D gene (5 bases). There are 15 residues in the CDR3. V was trimmed by 0 bases and J by 1 base, leaving 9 bases between them. Germline V CDR1 and CDR2: DFQATT, SNEGSKA (reference sequence). CDR3 sequence reads: CSARERGVNTGELFV. DNA of the CDR3: TGCAGTGCTAGAGAAAGGGGCGTGAACACCGGGGAGCTGTTTGTA.

This clonotype was seen at least ten times. V usage is TRBV19 and J usage is TRBJ2-7; no clear D. V lost 7 bases to trimming and J lost 6 bases, with 13 bases between them. Germline V lookup: CDR1 LNHDA, CDR2 SQIVND (reference sequence). The CDR3 length is 12 residues. The CDR3 loop reads CASTSGTAEQYF. The CDR3 DNA is TGTGCCAGTACCTCCGGAACAGCCGAGCAGTACTTC. Looking up the rest from reference TRBV19 and TRBJ2-7 gives the full variable domain: DGGITQSPKYLFRKEGQNVTLSCEQNLNHDAMYWYRQDPGQGLRLIYYSQIVNDFQKGDIAEGYSVSREKKESFPLTVTSAQKNPTAFYLCASTSGTAEQYFGPGTRLTVT.

The V gene is TRBV9, the J gene TRBJ1-2; no definite D call. Germline CDR1 reads SGDLS; CDR2 reads YYNGEE. CDR3 length equals 15 residues. With 0 bases removed from V and 4 bases from J, the gap between germline ends came to 13 bases. This CDR3 reads CASSVGETFSYGYTF. The CDR3 region has the DNA TGTGCCAGCAGCGTAGGGGAGACGTTCAGCTATGGCTACACCTTC.

The J gene is TRBJ1-4, the V gene TRBV9, with unresolved D. Germline CDR1 is SGDLS and CDR2 is YYNGEE. V dropped 5 bases and J dropped 4 bases, with 12 bases sitting between them. This CDR3 comprises 14 residues. CDR3 in DNA: TGTGCCAGCAGTCGTGACGTTGGTAATGAAAAACTGTTTTTT. Protein product: CASSRDVGNEKLFF.